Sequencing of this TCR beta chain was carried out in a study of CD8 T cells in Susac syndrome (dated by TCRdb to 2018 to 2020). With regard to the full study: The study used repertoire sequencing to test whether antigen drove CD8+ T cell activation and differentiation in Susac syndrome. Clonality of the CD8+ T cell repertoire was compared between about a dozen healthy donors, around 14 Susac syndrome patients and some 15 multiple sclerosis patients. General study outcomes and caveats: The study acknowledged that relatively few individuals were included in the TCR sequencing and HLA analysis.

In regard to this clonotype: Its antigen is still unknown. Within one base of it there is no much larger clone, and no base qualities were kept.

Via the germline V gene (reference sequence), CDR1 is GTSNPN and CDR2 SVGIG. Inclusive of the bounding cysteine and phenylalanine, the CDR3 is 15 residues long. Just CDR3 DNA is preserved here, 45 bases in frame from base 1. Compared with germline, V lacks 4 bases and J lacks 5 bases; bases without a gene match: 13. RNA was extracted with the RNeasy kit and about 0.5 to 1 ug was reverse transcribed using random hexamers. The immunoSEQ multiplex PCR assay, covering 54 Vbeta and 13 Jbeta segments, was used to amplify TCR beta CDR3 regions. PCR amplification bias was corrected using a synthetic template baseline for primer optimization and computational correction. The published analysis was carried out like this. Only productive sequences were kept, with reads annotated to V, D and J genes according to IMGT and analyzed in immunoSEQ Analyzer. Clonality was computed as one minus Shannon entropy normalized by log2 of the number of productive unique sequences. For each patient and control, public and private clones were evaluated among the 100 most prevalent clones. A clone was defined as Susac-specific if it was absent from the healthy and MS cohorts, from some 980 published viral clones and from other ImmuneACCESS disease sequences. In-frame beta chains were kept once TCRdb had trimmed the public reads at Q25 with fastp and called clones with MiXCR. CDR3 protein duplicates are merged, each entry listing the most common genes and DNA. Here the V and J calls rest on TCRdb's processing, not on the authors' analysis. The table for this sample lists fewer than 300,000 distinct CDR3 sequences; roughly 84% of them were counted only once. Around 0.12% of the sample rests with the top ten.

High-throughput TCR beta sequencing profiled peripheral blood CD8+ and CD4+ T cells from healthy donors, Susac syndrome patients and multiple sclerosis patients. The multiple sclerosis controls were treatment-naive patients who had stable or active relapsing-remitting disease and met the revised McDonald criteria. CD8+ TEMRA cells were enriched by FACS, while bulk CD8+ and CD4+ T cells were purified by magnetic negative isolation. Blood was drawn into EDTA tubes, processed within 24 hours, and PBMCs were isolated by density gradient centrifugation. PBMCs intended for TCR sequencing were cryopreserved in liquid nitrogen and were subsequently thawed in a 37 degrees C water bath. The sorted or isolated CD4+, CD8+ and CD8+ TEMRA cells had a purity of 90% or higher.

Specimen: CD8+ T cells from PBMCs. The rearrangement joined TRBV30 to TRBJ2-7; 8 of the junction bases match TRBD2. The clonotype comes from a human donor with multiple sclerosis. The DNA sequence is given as TGTGCCTGGACCCTAGGCGGGACTAGAATCCACGAGCAGTACTTC. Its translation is CAWTLGGTRIHEQYF.